This T cell receptor (beta chain) was sequenced for a study of blood T cell repertoires in COVID-19 (dated by TCRdb to the early 2020s). Context from the whole study: Samples covering the acute and convalescent phases of COVID-19 were provided by collaborators in the United States, Italy and Spain. A de-identified subject ID, COVID-19 status, age in years and sex were almost always included in the sample metadata. The dataset comprised deeply sampled blood TCRbeta repertoires from subjects exposed to, actively infected with, or recovered from COVID-19. Where available, HLA class I and class II types were taken from metadata supplied by the sample provider and were not determined by assay-based typing. The repertoires were released in a freely available public database meant as a resource for research on the immune response to SARS-CoV-2. The samples were drawn from two sources: the first 160 participants of the ongoing ImmuneRACE study, and 950 to 1,500 subjects contributed by 6 global collaborators. The material from the prospective study consisted of cDNA or gDNA derived from T cells, B-cell-depleted T cells, or PBMCs. Here is what the overall study found, with its caveats: Clinical and demographic metadata were provided uncurated, with the amount varying by source and participant.

V and J are trimmed by 4 bases and 2 bases, and the gene matches miss 6 bases of the junction. Including the terminal cysteine and phenylalanine, the CDR3 comprises 16 residues. The only DNA kept is the CDR3, 48 bases in frame from the first base. Reading the germline V gene gives CDR1 MNHNS and CDR2 SASEGT. Collaborating institutions collected whole blood in K2EDTA tubes following their own protocols. For TCRbeta analysis, collaborator samples were shipped as frozen whole blood, as isolated PBMCs, or as DNA extracted from either sample type. Concerning this clone itself: Its antigen is unknown. Per-base qualities were not stored, and no clone one base away is much larger.

The immunoSEQ Assay, a bias-controlled multiplex PCR, was used to amplify TCRbeta CDR3 regions from genomic DNA. Per the original workflow: The number of nucleated cells in each sample was estimated from the amplification of reference gene primers within the assay. To quantify the absolute abundance of each unique TCRbeta CDR3 rearrangement, sequence reads were collapsed and filtered. Productive Simpson clonality was computed per sample as the square root of Simpson's diversity index over productive rearrangements. The clones in this table, taken by TCRdb from immuneACCESS, are in-frame only. Not every clone is retained; where verified, under half of the shortfall comes from an unresolved V gene, and the cause of the rest is unknown. V, J and clone size reflect that table, while D and trimming were determined from the DNA. The sample has under 12,000 clones on record, almost 85% of them singletons. The ten largest clones represent approximately 33% of the sample.

What was sequenced was peripheral blood. The sequence links TRBV6-1 to TRBJ2-7, with 12 middle bases fitting TRBD2. The origin of this receptor is a man aged 50 to 60 with active COVID-19. CDR3 reads: CASSVRLAGETYEQYF. Here is the DNA: TGTGCCAGCAGTGTCCGACTAGCGGGAGAGACCTACGAGCAGTACTTC.